The sequence of this T cell receptor (beta chain) was determined in a study of CD8+ T cells in alopecia areata. Reverse transcribed after extraction, RNA yielded cDNA as the sequencing template. Profiling relied on immunoSEQ multiplex PCR, and the TCRdb table lists in-frame clones only, not all of them. The profile covers over 150,000 clones, with 45% to 70% appearing a single time and 4.9% taken by the ten largest. Sorting separated CD4+ and CD8+ T cells out of PBMCs. Germline V gives CDR1 SEHNR, CDR2 FQNEAQ (reference sequence). This CDR3 comprises 14 residues. The trim removed 5 bases at V and 7 bases at J, leaving 8 bases unmatched. The table lists this clone with a few counts.

The sequence was obtained from a human donor in good health. The sequenced sample was CD8+ T cells sorted from blood. This chain joins TRBV7-9 and TRBJ2-1, with 7 bases aligning to TRBD1. Here the CDR3 reads CASSQGDPGNEQFF. Here the CDR3 DNA reads TGTGCCAGCAGCCAGGGGGACCCTGGGAATGAGCAGTTCTTC.